This TCR beta chain was identified in a study of blood T cell repertoires in COVID-19. Study overall: PBMCs, B-cell-depleted T cells, or T cells provided the cDNA or gDNA that made up the material.

In the authors' workflow: Estimation of nucleated cell counts relied on the amplification of reference gene primers. Using immunoSEQ multiplex PCR, the repertoire was profiled, and TCRdb retains in-frame clones only, with some absent. V, J and clone size were drawn from that table, and D and trimming were deduced from the DNA. The sample has 200,000 to 250,000 clones; around 84% are singletons. V lost 4 bases and J 7 bases, leaving 9 bases between the germline ends. This CDR3 region has 11 residues. The germline CDR1 and CDR2 sequences are SGHDT and YYEEEE. V is TRBV5-6 and J is TRBJ2-7, with D maybe TRBD1 (5 bases). Sequences were obtained from peripheral blood. The source of this sequence is a human donor in a cohort sampled during active COVID-19. This CDR3 is CASSGAGEQYF. CDR3 bases: TGTGCCAGCAGCGGTGCAGGGGAGCAGTACTTC.